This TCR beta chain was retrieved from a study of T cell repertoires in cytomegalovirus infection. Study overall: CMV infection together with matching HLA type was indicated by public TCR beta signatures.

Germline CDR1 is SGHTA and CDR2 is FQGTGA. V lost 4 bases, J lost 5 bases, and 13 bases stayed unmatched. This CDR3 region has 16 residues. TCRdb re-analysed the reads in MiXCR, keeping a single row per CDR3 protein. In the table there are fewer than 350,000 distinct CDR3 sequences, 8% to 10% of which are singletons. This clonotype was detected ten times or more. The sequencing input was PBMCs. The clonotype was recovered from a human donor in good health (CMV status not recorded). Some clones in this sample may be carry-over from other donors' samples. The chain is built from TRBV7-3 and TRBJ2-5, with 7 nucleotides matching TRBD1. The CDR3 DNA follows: TGTGCCAGCAGCTCAGACCGGGACAGATATTCGGAGACCCAGTACTTC. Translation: CASSSDRDRYSETQYF.